This is a list of T cell receptor beta chains from one sample in a study of blood T cell repertoires in COVID-19. Sequencing used immunoSEQ multiplex PCR; TCRdb keeps in-frame clones, though not all of them. The data hold approximately 130,000 clones, with approximately 87% observed a single time. The source material was peripheral blood. These receptors all stem from a man aged 45 to 65 with acute or convalescent COVID-19. The CDR3 runs from the conserved cysteine through the conserved F or W. A D gene is named only where the DNA matches it firmly. The size of a clone is reported for some rows only, either as once, few or many, or as a class for expanded clones.

>TRBJ1-3|.|TRBD1|17|TRBV9
CASSVLPGTGSGNTIYF
TGTGCCAGCAGCGTCCTCCCGGGGACAGGGAGCGGAAACACCATATATTTT
>TRBJ2-7|.|TRBD1|13|TRBV19
CASSRDRGYEQYF
TGTGCCAGTAGTCGGGACAGGGGCTACGAGCAGTACTTC
>TRBJ2-3|.|.|19|TRBV15
CATSRGSVRSRGSADTQYF
TGTGCCACCAGCAGAGGTTCAGTTCGTTCCCGGGGATCAGCAGATACGCAGTATTTT
>TRBJ2-1|once|.|16|TRBV25-1
CASPCLRVTPLDEQFF
TGTGCCAGCCCTTGCTTGCGGGTAACCCCTTTGGATGAGCAGTTCTTC
>TRBJ1-4|once|.|17|TRBV11-2
CASSLGQALVFNEKLFF
TGTGCCAGCAGCTTAGGACAGGCCCTAGTCTTTAATGAAAAACTGTTTTTT
>TRBJ1-1|.|.|14|TRBV30
CAWSVKPGRAEAFF
TGTGCCTGGAGTGTAAAGCCGGGGAGGGCTGAAGCTTTCTTT
>TRBJ2-7|.|TRBD1|14|TRBV29-1
CSVYFGTGGYEQYF
TGCAGCGTGTATTTTGGGACAGGTGGATACGAGCAGTACTTC
>TRBJ1-1|.|.|14|TRBV18
CASSRGQSNTEAFF
TGTGCCAGCTCCCGCGGACAGTCGAACACTGAAGCTTTCTTT
>TRBJ2-7|once|.|14|TRBV7-9
CASSPLGSVYEQYF
TGTGCCAGCAGCCCCCTGGGCAGTGTCTACGAGCAGTACTTC
>TRBJ2-3|.|.|18|TRBV5-1
CASRYSVQTSGSTDTQYF
TGCGCCAGCAGGTACTCGGTACAGACATCGGGGAGCACAGATACGCAGTATTTT
>TRBJ2-7|.|.|13|TRBV10-3
CAISESAGYEQYF
TGTGCCATCAGTGAGTCCGCAGGCTACGAGCAGTACTTC
>TRBJ2-1|.|.|15|TRBV6-4
CASSDRAGPWVEQFF
TGTGCCAGCAGTGACCGGGCGGGTCCTTGGGTTGAGCAGTTCTTC
>TRBJ2-7|.|TRBD1|15|TRBV25-1
CASSEGPGQGGEQYF
TGTGCCAGTTCAGAGGGACCGGGACAGGGGGGCGAGCAGTACTTC
>TRBJ2-7|.|TRBD2|15|TRBV6-1
CASSEGLAGSYEQYF
TGTGCCAGCAGTGAAGGACTAGCAGGCTCCTACGAGCAGTACTTC
>TRBJ1-2|.|TRBD1|17|TRBV2
CASSVPRDRLSNYGYTF
TGTGCCAGCAGTGTCCCTCGGGACAGATTATCTAACTATGGCTACACCTTC
>TRBJ2-7|.|.|12|TRBV14
CASSQDSYEQYF
TGTGCCAGCAGCCAAGACAGTTACGAGCAGTACTTC
>TRBJ1-4|.|TRBD1|14|TRBV6-2/TRBV6-3
CASSPGQGIEKLFF
TGTGCCAGCAGCCCGGGACAGGGAATTGAAAAACTGTTTTTT
>TRBJ1-2|.|.|11|TRBV3-1/TRBV3-2
CASSQTGTYTF
TGTGCCAGCAGCCAAACAGGGACCTACACCTTC
>TRBJ2-1|.|TRBD1|16|TRBV4-3
CASSQGWTGGGQEQFF
TGCGCCAGCAGCCAAGGCTGGACAGGGGGGGGTCAGGAGCAGTTCTTC
>TRBJ1-5|.|.|15|TRBV27
CASSWGWGDNQPQHF
TGTGCCAGCAGTTGGGGATGGGGGGACAATCAGCCCCAGCATTTT
>TRBJ2-5|.|.|15|TRBV11-3
CASSLRRTEQETQYF
TGTGCCAGCAGCTTAAGGAGGACGGAGCAAGAGACCCAGTACTTC
>TRBJ2-7|.|.|17|TRBV3-1/TRBV3-2
CASSQVFPQRRVPEQYF
TGTGCCAGCAGCCAAGTTTTTCCCCAGCGGCGAGTGCCTGAGCAGTACTTC
>TRBJ2-1|.|.|13|TRBV24-1
CATSAVEGNEQFF
TGTGCCACCAGTGCGGTAGAGGGCAATGAGCAGTTCTTC
>TRBJ1-1|.|.|14|TRBV25-1
CASRGTNPMTEAFF
TGTGCCAGCAGGGGGACAAACCCCATGACTGAAGCTTTCTTT
>TRBJ1-6|.|.|13|TRBV5-1
CASQEGGNSPLHF
TGCGCCAGTCAAGAGGGAGGTAATTCACCCCTCCACTTT
>TRBJ2-3|once|.|15|TRBV5-1
CASTLNGQSTDTQYF
TGCGCCAGCACCCTAAATGGACAGAGCACAGATACGCAGTATTTT
>TRBJ1-5|.|.|14|TRBV27
CASSLSGGGQPQHF
TGTGCCAGCAGTTTATCTGGGGGCGGACAGCCCCAGCATTTT
>TRBJ1-1|.|TRBD1|14|TRBV19
CASSIEEGATEAFF
TGTGCCAGTAGTATAGAGGAGGGGGCAACTGAAGCTTTCTTT
>TRBJ2-7|.|.|13|TRBV12-3/TRBV12-4
CASSRDSQVEQYF
TGTGCCAGCAGTCGGGACTCGCAGGTCGAGCAGTACTTC
>TRBJ1-2|.|.|14|TRBV5-5
CASSLDRVNYGYTF
TGTGCCAGCAGCTTGGACAGGGTAAACTATGGCTACACCTTC
>TRBJ1-5|.|TRBD1|14|TRBV2
CASSKGQGAGPQHF
TGTGCCAGCAGTAAGGGACAGGGCGCGGGGCCCCAGCATTTT
>TRBJ2-7|.|.|16|TRBV21-1
CAGGTGQGVPAYEQYF
TGTGCCGGAGGGACTGGACAGGGCGTTCCAGCCTACGAGCAGTACTTC
>TRBJ2-5|.|.|16|TRBV12-1
CASSFAEYREEETQYF
TGTGCCAGCAGCTTTGCCGAGTACAGGGAAGAAGAGACCCAGTACTTC
>TRBJ2-3|.|TRBD2|15|TRBV19
CASSIVAGGTDTQYF
TGTGCCAGTAGTATAGTAGCGGGCGGCACAGATACGCAGTATTTT
>TRBJ2-3|.|TRBD2|14|TRBV6-2/TRBV6-3
CASSRTRDADTQYF
TGTGCCAGCAGTCGGACTAGGGACGCAGATACGCAGTATTTT
>TRBJ2-7|.|TRBD2|13|TRBV30
CAWSRTGGYEQYF
TGTGCCTGGAGTAGGACGGGAGGCTACGAGCAGTACTTC